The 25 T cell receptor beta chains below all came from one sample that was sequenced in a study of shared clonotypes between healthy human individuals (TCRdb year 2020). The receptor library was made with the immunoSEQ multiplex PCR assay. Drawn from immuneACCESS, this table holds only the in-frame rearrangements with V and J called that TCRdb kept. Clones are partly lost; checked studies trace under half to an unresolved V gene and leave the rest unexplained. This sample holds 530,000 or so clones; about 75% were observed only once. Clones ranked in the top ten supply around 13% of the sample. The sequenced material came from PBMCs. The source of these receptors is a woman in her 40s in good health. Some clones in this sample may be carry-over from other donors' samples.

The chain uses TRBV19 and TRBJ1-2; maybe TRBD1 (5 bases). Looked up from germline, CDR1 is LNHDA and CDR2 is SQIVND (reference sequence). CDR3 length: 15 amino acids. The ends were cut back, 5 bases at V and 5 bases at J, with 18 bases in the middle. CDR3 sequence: CASSPRGGEGYGYTF. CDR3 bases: TGTGCCAGTAGTCCCCGGGGAGGGGAAGGATATGGCTACACCTTC.

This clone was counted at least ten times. CDR3 loop: CATSRVSENGELFF. CDR3 coding DNA: TGTGCCACCAGCAGAGTATCGGAAAACGGGGAGCTGTTTTTT. J is TRBJ2-2 and V is TRBV15; D unclear. CDR1 and CDR2 (germline): LNHNV, YYDKDF (reference sequence). V shed 1 base and J shed 7 bases, with 10 bases lying between them. The CDR3 sequence is 14 residues long.

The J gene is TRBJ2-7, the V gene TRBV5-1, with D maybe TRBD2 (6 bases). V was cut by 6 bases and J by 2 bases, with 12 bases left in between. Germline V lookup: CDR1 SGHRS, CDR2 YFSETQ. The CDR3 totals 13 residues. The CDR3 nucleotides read TGCGCCAGCATGCGGGACGGAACCTACGAGCAGTACTTC. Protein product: CASMRDGTYEQYF.

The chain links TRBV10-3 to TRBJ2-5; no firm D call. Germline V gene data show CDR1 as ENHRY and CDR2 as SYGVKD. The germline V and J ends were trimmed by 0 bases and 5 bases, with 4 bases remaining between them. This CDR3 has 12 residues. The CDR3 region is CAISESRETQYF. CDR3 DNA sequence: TGTGCCATCAGTGAGTCGCGGGAGACCCAGTACTTC.

CDR3 region: CASSFSGRAWDEQFF. In DNA, the CDR3 is TGTGCCAGCAGCTTTAGCGGGAGGGCCTGGGATGAGCAGTTCTTC. The genes are TRBV5-4 and TRBJ2-1; TRBD2 agrees at 11 bases. The ends lost 2 bases at V and 8 bases at J; junction bases unmatched: 6. CDR1 SGHNT and CDR2 YYREEE come from the germline V gene (reference sequence). CDR3 length: 15 amino acids.

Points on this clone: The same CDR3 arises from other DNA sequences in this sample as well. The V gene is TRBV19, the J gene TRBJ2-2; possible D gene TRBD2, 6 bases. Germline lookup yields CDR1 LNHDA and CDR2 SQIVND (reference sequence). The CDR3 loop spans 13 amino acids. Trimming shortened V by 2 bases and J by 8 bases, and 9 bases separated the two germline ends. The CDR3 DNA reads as TGTGCCAGTAGTATAAGCGGGTCAGGGGAGCTGTTTTTT. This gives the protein CASSISGSGELFF.

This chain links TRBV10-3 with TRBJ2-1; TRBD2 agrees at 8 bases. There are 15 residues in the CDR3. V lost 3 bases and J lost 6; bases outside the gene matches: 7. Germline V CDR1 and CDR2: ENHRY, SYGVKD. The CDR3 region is CAISDIGRAPNEQFF. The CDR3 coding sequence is TGTGCCATCAGTGATATCGGGAGGGCGCCCAATGAGCAGTTCTTC.

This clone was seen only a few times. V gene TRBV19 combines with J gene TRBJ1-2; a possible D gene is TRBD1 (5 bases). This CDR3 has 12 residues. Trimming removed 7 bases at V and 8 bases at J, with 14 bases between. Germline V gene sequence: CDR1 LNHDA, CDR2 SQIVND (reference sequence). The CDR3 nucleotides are TGTGCCAGTACCGGGACGACCGGCGGCTACACCTTC. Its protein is CASTGTTGGYTF. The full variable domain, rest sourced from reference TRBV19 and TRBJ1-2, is DGGITQSPKYLFRKEGQNVTLSCEQNLNHDAMYWYRQDPGQGLRLIYYSQIVNDFQKGDIAEGYSVSREKKESFPLTVTSAQKNPTAFYLCASTGTTGGYTFGSGTRLTVV.

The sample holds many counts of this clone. The CDR3 spells CASSQGGPSNEQFF. In DNA form, the CDR3 reads TGTGCCAGCAGCCAAGGCGGCCCCAGCAATGAGCAGTTCTTC. The chain uses TRBV4-2 and TRBJ2-1; D remains unclear. This CDR3 comprises 14 residues. Trimming took off 1 base at V and 6 bases at J, with 10 bases between the two ends. Germline V gene data show CDR1 as LGHNA and CDR2 as YNFKEQ.

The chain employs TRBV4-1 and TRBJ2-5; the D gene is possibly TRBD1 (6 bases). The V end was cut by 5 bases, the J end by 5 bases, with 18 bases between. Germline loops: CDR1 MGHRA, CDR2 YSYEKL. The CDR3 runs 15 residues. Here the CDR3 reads CASSWGPQGWETQYF. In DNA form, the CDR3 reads TGCGCCAGCAGCTGGGGGCCACAGGGTTGGGAGACCCAGTACTTC.

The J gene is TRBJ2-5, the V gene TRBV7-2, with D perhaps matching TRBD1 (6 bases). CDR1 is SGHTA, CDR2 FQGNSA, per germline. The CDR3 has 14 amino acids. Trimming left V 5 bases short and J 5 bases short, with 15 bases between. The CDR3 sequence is CASSATGPSETQYF. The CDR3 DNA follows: TGTGCCAGCAGCGCCACAGGGCCTTCGGAGACCCAGTACTTC.

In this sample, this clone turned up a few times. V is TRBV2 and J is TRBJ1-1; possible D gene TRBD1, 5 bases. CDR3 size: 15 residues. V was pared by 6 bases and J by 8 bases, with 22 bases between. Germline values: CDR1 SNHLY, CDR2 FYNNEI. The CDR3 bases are TGTGCCAGCAGGCGAGGCCAGGGAAGGTTGGAGGAAGCTTTCTTT. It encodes CASRRGQGRLEEAFF.

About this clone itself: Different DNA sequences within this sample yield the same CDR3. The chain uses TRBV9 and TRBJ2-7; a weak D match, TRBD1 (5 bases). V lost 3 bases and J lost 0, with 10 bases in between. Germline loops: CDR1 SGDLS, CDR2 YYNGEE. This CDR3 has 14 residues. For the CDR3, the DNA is TGTGCCAGCAGCGGGGGCGTTAGCTCCTACGAGCAGTACTTC. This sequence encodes CASSGGVSSYEQYF.

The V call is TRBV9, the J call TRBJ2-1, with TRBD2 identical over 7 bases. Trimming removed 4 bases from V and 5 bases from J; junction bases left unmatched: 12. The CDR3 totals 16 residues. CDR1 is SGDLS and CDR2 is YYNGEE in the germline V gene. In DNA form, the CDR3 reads TGTGCCAGCAGCCCAGGAGGACTAGGGACTGACAATGAGCAGTTCTTC. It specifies CASSPGGLGTDNEQFF.

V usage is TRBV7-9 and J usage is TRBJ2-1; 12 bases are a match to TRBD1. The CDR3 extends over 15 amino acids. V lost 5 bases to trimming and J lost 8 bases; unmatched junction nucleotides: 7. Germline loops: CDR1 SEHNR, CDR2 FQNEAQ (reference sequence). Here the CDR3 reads CASSLSGTGGDEQFF. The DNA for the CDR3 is TGTGCCAGCAGCCTTTCCGGGACAGGGGGCGATGAGCAGTTCTTC.

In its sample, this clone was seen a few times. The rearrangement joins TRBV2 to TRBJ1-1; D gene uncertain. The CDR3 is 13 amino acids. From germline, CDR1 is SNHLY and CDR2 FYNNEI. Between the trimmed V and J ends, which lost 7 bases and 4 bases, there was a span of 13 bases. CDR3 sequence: CASTISRATEAFF. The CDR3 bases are TGTGCCAGCACCATCTCGAGGGCCACTGAAGCTTTCTTT.

The CDR3 reads CAWGALWGDEQYF. CDR3 DNA: TGTGCCTGGGGCGCCCTCTGGGGGGACGAGCAGTACTTC. The chain employs TRBV30 and TRBJ2-7, with a tentative D call TRBD2 (6 bases). This CDR3 has 13 residues. Per germline, CDR1 GTSNPN and CDR2 SVGIG (reference sequence). V lost 5 bases and J 5 bases, leaving 16 bases between the germline ends.

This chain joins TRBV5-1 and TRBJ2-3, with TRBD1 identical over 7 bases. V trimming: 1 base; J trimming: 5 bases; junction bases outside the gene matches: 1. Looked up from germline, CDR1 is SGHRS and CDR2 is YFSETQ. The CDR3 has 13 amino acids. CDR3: CASSLRQGDTQYF. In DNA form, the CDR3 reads TGCGCCAGCAGCTTGCGACAGGGAGATACGCAGTATTTT. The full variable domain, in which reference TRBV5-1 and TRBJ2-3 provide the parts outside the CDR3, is KAGVTQTPRYLIKTRGQQVTLSCSPISGHRSVSWYQQTPGQGLQFLFEYFSETQRNKGNFPGRFSGRQFSNSRSEMNVSTLELGDSALYLCASSLRQGDTQYFGPGTRLTVL.

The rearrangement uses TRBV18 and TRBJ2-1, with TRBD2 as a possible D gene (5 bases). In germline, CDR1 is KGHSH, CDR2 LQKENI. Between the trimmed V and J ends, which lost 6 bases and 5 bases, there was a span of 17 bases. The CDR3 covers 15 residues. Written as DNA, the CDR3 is TGTGCCAGCTCCCCGGTGAGGGCCGGGGACAATGAGCAGTTCTTC. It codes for CASSPVRAGDNEQFF.

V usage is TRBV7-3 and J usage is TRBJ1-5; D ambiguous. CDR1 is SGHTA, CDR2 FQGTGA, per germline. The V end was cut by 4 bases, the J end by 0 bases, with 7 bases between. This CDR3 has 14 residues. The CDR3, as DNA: TGTGCCAGCAGCTCCAGATATAGCAATCAGCCCCAGCATTTT. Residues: CASSSRYSNQPQHF.

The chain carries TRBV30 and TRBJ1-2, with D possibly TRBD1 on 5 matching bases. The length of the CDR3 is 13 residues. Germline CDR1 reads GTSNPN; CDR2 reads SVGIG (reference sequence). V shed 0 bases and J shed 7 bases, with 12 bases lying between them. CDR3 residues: CAWSVRAGSGYTF. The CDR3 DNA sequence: TGTGCCTGGAGTGTAAGGGCAGGGTCTGGCTACACCTTC.

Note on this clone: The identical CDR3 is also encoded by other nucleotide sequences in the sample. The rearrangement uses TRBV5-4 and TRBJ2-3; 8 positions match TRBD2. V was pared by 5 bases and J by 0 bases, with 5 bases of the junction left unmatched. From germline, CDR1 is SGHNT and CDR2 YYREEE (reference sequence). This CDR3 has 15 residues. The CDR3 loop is CASSPGGRSTDTQYF. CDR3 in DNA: TGTGCCAGCAGTCCGGGCGGGAGGAGCACAGATACGCAGTATTTT.

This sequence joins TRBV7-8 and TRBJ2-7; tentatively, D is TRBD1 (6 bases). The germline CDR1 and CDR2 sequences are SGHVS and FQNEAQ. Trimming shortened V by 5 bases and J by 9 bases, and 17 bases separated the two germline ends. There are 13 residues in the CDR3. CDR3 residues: CASSIRDITGQYF. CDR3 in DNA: TGTGCCAGCAGCATCCGGGACATAACGGGGCAGTACTTC.

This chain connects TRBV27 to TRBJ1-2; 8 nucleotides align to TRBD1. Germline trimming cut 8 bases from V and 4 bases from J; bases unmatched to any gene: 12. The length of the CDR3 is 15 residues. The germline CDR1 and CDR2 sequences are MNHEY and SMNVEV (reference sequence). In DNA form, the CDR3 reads TGTGCCAGCGGACGCAGGGGGCGGGGGGGCTATGGCTACACCTTC. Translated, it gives CASGRRGRGGYGYTF.

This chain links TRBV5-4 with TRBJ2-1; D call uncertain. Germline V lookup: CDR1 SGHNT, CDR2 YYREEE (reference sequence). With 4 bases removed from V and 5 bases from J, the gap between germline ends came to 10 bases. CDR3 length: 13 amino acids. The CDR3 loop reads CASSTNSDNEQFF. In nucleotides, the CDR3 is TGTGCCAGCAGCACTAACAGTGACAATGAGCAGTTCTTC.